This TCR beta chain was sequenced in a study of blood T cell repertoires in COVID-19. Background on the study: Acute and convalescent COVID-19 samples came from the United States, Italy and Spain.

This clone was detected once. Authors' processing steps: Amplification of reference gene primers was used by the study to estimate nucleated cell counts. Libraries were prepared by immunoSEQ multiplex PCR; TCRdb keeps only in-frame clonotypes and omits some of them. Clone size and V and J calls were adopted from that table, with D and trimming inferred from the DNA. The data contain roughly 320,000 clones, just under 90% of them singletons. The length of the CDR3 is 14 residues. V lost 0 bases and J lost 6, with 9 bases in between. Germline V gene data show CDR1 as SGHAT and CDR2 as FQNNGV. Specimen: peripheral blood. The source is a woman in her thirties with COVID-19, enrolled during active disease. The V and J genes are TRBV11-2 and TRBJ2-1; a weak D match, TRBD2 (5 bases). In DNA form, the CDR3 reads TGTGCCAGCAGCTTAGACATAGAGGGCAATGAGCAGTTCTTC. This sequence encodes CASSLDIEGNEQFF.